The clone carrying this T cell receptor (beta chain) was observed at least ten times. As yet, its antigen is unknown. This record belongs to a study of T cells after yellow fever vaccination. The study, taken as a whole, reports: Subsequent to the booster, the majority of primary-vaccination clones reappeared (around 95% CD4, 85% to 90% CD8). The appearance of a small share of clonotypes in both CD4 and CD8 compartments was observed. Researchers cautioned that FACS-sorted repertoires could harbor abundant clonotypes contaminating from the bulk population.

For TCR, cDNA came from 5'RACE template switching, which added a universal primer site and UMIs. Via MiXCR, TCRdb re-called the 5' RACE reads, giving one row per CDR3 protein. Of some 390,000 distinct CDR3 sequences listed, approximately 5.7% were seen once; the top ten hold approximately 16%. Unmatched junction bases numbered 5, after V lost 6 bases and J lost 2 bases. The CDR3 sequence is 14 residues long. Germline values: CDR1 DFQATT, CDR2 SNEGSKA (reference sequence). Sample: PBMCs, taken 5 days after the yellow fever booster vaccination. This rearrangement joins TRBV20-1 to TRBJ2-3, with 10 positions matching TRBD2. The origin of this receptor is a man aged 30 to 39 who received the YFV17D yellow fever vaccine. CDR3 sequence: CSARTSGTTDTQYF. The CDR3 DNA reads TGCAGTGCCAGGACTAGCGGAACCACAGATACGCAGTATTTT.